One sample yielded the 16 T cell receptor beta chains listed below, sequenced in a study of cytomegalovirus exposure and HLA in healthy donors. The data were produced by immunoSEQ multiplex PCR, yet TCRdb's version contains in-frame clones alone and is incomplete. The data hold 150,000 or so clones, with about 91% observed a single time. The sequencing input was PBMCs. These receptors originate from a woman younger than 30 in good health and CMV-seropositive.

This chain connects TRBV2 to TRBJ2-5; 7 positions match TRBD2. The germline V gene has CDR1 SNHLY and CDR2 FYNNEI. V trimming: 6 bases; J trimming: 1 base; junction bases outside the gene matches: 11. The length of the CDR3 is 16 residues. The CDR3 protein is CASSTPAASGQETQYF. The CDR3 DNA sequence: TGTGCCAGCAGCACCCCGGCGGCTAGCGGCCAAGAGACCCAGTACTTC.

This sequence joins TRBV18 and TRBJ2-5; 14 bases agree with TRBD2. Trimming at V came to 3 bases and at J to 0 bases, leaving 6 bases not matched to a gene. The CDR3 spans 18 residues. CDR1 and CDR2 (germline): KGHSH, LQKENI. The CDR3 DNA follows: TGTGCCAGCTCACCCCGGACTAGCGGGGGGATCAACCAAGAGACCCAGTACTTC. Its translation: CASSPRTSGGINQETQYF. Complete variable domain (other parts from reference TRBV18 and TRBJ2-5): NAGVMQNPRHLVRRRGQEARLRCSPMKGHSHVYWYRQLPEEGLKFMVYLQKENIIDESGMPKERFSAEFPKEGPSILRIQQVVRGDSAAYFCASSPRTSGGINQETQYFGPGTRLLVL.

V is TRBV9 and J is TRBJ1-4; weak D call: TRBD1 (5 bases). V was clipped by 0 bases and J by 8 bases, with 20 bases between them. The CDR3 totals 17 residues. The germline V gene encodes CDR1 SGDLS and CDR2 YYNGEE. CDR3 in amino acids: CASSVATSGRAGEKLFF. The CDR3 bases are TGTGCCAGCAGCGTAGCTACGTCAGGCAGGGCCGGGGAAAAACTGTTTTTT.

The chain carries TRBV29-1 and TRBJ2-3, with no clear D. The germline V gene encodes CDR1 SQVTM and CDR2 ANQGSEA. CDR3 length: 13 residues. Between the trimmed V and J ends, which lost 6 bases and 1 base, there was a span of 11 bases. The CDR3 sequence: CSVVAGGTDTQYF. The DNA of the CDR3 is TGCAGCGTCGTTGCAGGTGGCACAGATACGCAGTATTTT.

The chain links TRBV5-1 to TRBJ2-3; D is unresolved. This CDR3 contains 14 residues. From germline, CDR1 is SGHRS and CDR2 YFSETQ. V was shortened by 4 bases and J by 0 bases, with 9 bases between the two germline ends. The CDR3 region is CASSPRVSTDTQYF. Here the CDR3 DNA reads TGCGCCAGCAGCCCCCGGGTCAGCACAGATACGCAGTATTTT.

The chain uses TRBV7-9 and TRBJ2-1, with TRBD2 matching 13 bases. This CDR3 contains 16 residues. With V trimmed by 5 bases and J by 2 bases, 3 bases remained unmatched. In germline, CDR1 is SEHNR, CDR2 FQNEAQ (reference sequence). CDR3 protein: CASSTGTSGAYNEQFF. Here the CDR3 DNA reads TGTGCCAGCAGCACCGGGACTAGCGGGGCCTACAATGAGCAGTTCTTC. The full variable domain, with the rest looked up from reference TRBV7-9 and TRBJ2-1, is DTGVSQNPRHKITKRGQNVTFRCDPISEHNRLYWYRQTLGQGPEFLTYFQNEAQLEKSRLLSDRFSAERPKGSFSTLEIQRTEQGDSAMYLCASSTGTSGAYNEQFFGPGTRLTVL.

CDR3 sequence reads: CASRPEIGSNDGTGELFF. The CDR3 DNA is TGTGCCAGCAGACCCGAGATAGGGAGTAACGATGGCACCGGGGAGCTGTTTTTT. The rearrangement joins TRBV27 to TRBJ2-2, with a tentative D call TRBD2 (5 bases). With 6 bases removed from V and 4 bases from J, the gap between germline ends came to 24 bases. CDR1 is MNHEY, CDR2 SMNVEV, per germline (reference sequence). The length of the CDR3 is 18 residues.

The V and J genes are TRBV5-4 and TRBJ2-5; TRBD2 might be the D (7 bases). Germline V gene data show CDR1 as SGHNT and CDR2 as YYREEE (reference sequence). With 3 bases removed from V and 5 bases from J, the gap between germline ends came to 14 bases. The CDR3 is made up of 14 amino acids. The CDR3 is CASSWSGGGETQYF. The CDR3 DNA reads TGTGCCAGCAGCTGGTCGGGGGGCGGGGAGACCCAGTACTTC.

The chain combines TRBV28 with TRBJ1-2, with D perhaps TRBD1 (5 bases). This CDR3 is 16 amino acids long. Trimming cost V 9 bases and J 3 bases, with 23 bases left between them. CDR1 MDHEN and CDR2 SYDVKM come from the germline V gene. For the CDR3, the DNA is TGTGCCAGTGGGGATACAGGAAGCCTTATCTACTATGGCTACACCTTC. Its protein product is CASGDTGSLIYYGYTF.

This chain links TRBV4-2 with TRBJ1-2; 8 bases are a match to TRBD1. Germline V gene data show CDR1 as LGHNA and CDR2 as YNFKEQ. The CDR3 consists of 17 residues. J lost 2 bases, V lost 0 bases, and 8 bases had no gene match. The DNA of the CDR3 is TGTGCCAGCAGCCAAGAAGGGGGCCAGGGGGCCAACTATGGCTACACCTTC. This translates into CASSQEGGQGANYGYTF.

The rearrangement links TRBV6-5 to TRBJ1-1; the D is unclear. CDR3 length equals 13 residues. The V end was cut by 2 bases, the J end by 0 bases, with 4 bases between. Germline lookup yields CDR1 MNHEY and CDR2 SVGAGI. Here the CDR3 DNA reads TGTGCCAGCAGTTACATCATGAACACTGAAGCTTTCTTT. Amino acid sequence: CASSYIMNTEAFF.

The V gene is TRBV30, the J gene TRBJ1-2; 8 positions agree with TRBD1. J gave up 13 bases and V 1 base, and 17 bases lay outside the gene matches. Per the germline V gene, CDR1 is GTSNPN and CDR2 is SVGIG (reference sequence). The CDR3 is 15 residues long. The CDR3 reads CAWSDVTPTLTGGTF. In nucleotides, the CDR3 is TGTGCCTGGAGTGACGTTACTCCCACACTTACAGGGGGCACCTTC.

This sequence joins TRBV29-1 and TRBJ2-5; TRBD1 agrees at 7 bases. J lost 4 bases, V lost 6 bases, and 11 bases had no gene match. The CDR3 is made up of 14 amino acids. Germline V gene lookup returns CDR1 SQVTM and CDR2 ANQGSEA. Written as DNA, the CDR3 is TGCAGCGTGCCGGGACAGCCCATGGGAGAGACCCAGTACTTC. It translates to CSVPGQPMGETQYF.

This sequence joins TRBV6-5 and TRBJ1-3; 9 nucleotides line up with TRBD1. CDR3 size: 15 residues. Looked up from germline, CDR1 is MNHEY and CDR2 is SVGAGI. The V gene end was trimmed by 7 bases and the J gene end by 3 bases; junction bases not matched to a gene: 7. The CDR3 sequence: CASTLDRGHGNTIYF. The CDR3 DNA sequence: TGTGCCAGCACCTTGGACAGGGGACATGGAAACACCATATATTTT.

The sample holds a few counts of this clone. This chain joins TRBV9 and TRBJ2-2; 10 bases agree with TRBD1. This CDR3 is built from 19 residues. Germline CDR1 is SGDLS and CDR2 is YYNGEE. The V segment lost 4 bases and the J segment 0 bases; nucleotides outside the gene matches: 12. The CDR3 DNA reads as TGTGCCAGCAGCCCCCGGGACAGGGGCTCCCCAACGAACACCGGGGAGCTGTTTTTT. This sequence encodes CASSPRDRGSPTNTGELFF.

V is TRBV28 and J is TRBJ2-7; 8 nucleotides agree with TRBD1. The V segment lost 6 bases and the J segment 1 base; nucleotides outside the gene matches: 8. Germline V gives CDR1 MDHEN, CDR2 SYDVKM. CDR3 length equals 15 residues. The CDR3, as DNA: TGTGCCAGCAGGCAGACAGGGGTAGGGTCCTACGAGCAGTACTTC. This gives the protein CASRQTGVGSYEQYF. The full variable domain, rest sourced from reference TRBV28 and TRBJ2-7, is DVKVTQSSRYLVKRTGEKVFLECVQDMDHENMFWYRQDPGLGLRLIYFSYDVKMKEKGDIPEGYSVSREKKERFSLILESASTNQTSMYLCASRQTGVGSYEQYFGPGTRLTVT.